This record covers a single T cell receptor (beta chain). This CDR3 has 16 residues. V gave up 0 bases and J gave up 5 bases; unmatched junction bases: 4. In germline, CDR1 is SGHRS, CDR2 YFSETQ. The data belong to a study of blood T cell repertoires in COVID-19. Study as a whole: The samples span acute and convalescent COVID-19 from the United States, Italy and Spain.

Generated by immunoSEQ multiplex PCR, the TCRdb table keeps only in-frame clones and is missing some. The sample holds a few hundred thousand clones, approximately 85% seen once. This rearrangement joins TRBV5-1 to TRBJ2-3; 12 nucleotides match TRBD2. Sequences were obtained from PBMCs or T cells enriched from blood (not recorded which). The receptor's source is a woman aged 50 to 60 who had recovered from COVID-19. Here the CDR3 reads CASSLGGLAGIDTQYF. Here the CDR3 DNA reads TGCGCCAGCAGCTTGGGCGGACTAGCGGGAATAGATACGCAGTATTTT.